The present entry profiles one TCR beta chain with its context. Participant age was about 18 to 100 years, and participants resided in 25 or so US areas. V was pared by 6 bases and J by 3 bases, with 3 bases of the junction left unmatched. There are 14 residues in the CDR3. Per the germline V gene, CDR1 is MNHEY and CDR2 is SVGAGI. The record originates from a study of blood T cell repertoires in COVID-19. Study-wide context: In each case, the material was cDNA or gDNA derived from T cells, B-cell-depleted T cells, or PBMCs.

Libraries were prepared by immunoSEQ multiplex PCR; TCRdb keeps only in-frame clonotypes and omits some of them. The profile covers 450,000 to 500,000 clones, with 75% to 90% appearing a single time and roughly 8% taken by the ten largest. This rearrangement joins TRBV6-5 to TRBJ1-3; 9 nucleotides line up with TRBD1. The sample was PBMCs or T cells enriched from blood (not recorded which). The receptor comes from an older woman who had recovered from COVID-19. The CDR3 loop reads CASRGTGFGNTIYF. The CDR3, as DNA: TGTGCCAGCAGAGGGACAGGGTTTGGAAACACCATATATTTT.